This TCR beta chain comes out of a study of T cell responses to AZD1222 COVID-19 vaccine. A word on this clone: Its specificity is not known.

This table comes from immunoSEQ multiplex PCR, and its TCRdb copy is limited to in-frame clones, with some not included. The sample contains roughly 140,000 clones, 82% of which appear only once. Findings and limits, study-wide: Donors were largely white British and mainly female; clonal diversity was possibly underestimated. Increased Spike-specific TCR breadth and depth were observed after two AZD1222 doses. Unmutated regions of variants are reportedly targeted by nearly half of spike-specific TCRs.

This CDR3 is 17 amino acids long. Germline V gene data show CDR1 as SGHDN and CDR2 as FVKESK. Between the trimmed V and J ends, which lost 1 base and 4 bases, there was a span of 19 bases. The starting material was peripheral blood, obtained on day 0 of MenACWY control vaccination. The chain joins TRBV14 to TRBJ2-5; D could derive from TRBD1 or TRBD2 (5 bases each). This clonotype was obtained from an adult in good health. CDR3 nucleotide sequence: TGTGCCAGCAGCCAAGGTCGCAGTCGACTTGGGGGAGAGACCCAGTACTTC. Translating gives CASSQGRSRLGGETQYF.